The following is a T cell receptor beta chain sequence with its context. Its antigen is undetermined. Germline V gene lookup returns CDR1 LNHDA and CDR2 SQIVND (reference sequence). With V trimmed by 11 bases and J by 2 bases, 7 bases remained unmatched. The CDR3 covers 13 residues. This record belongs to a study of T cells in tumors after PD-1 blockade. Study in general: Some patients also took daily vismodegib 150 mg during anti-PD-1 treatment. Peripheral blood samples averaged 36,536 unique clonotypes and more than 90,000 templates. Findings and caveats of the study: About 45% of tumor TCR clonotypes were also found in blood.

TCRdb keeps only in-frame clones here, not all; method: immunoSEQ multiplex PCR. Among approximately 50,000 clones listed, around 80% were seen once. The sample here was PBMCs, taken before anti-PD-1 therapy. The receptor's source is a human donor with advanced basal cell or squamous cell carcinoma (not recorded which). The chain carries TRBV19 and TRBJ2-5; 8 nucleotides line up with TRBD1. The CDR3 loop reads CASRQGAQETQYF. CDR3 DNA: TGTGCCTCCAGGCAGGGGGCTCAAGAGACCCAGTACTTC.